This T cell receptor beta chain was recovered during a study of beta chain features in type 1 diabetes. Study observations and caveats: VDJ junctions from patients with type 1 diabetes contained fewer insertions and more deletions. The question left open here concerned HLA type influencing TCRB rearrangement.

One heparinised draw, averaging about 110 mL, was taken per donor. Sorting of CD4+ naive, central memory, regulatory and stem cell-like memory cells was performed via CD45RO/CCR7/CD25/CD127/CD95/CD27. Sequencing targeted expressed TCRB transcripts, as all isolated RNA had been reverse transcribed. Clones were read by immunoSEQ multiplex PCR, and TCRdb kept only the in-frame ones, dropping some. Of roughly 500,000 clones listed, approximately 28% are singletons. The V gene end was trimmed by 5 bases and the J gene end by 5 bases; junction bases not matched to a gene: 10. CDR3 length: 17 residues. CDR1 is LNHDA, CDR2 SQIVND, per germline (reference sequence). The table lists this clone with a count of one. Antigen specificity is unknown.

The chain recombines TRBV19 with TRBJ2-6, with 9 bases matching TRBD1. Sample: naive CD4+ T cells from blood. The receptor comes from a man aged 18 to 30 in good health. CDR3 DNA sequence: TGTGCCAGTAGTGAGACAGGGGGTGGCTTTTGGGCCAACGTCCTGACTTTC. This gives the protein CASSETGGGFWANVLTF.